Below, 12 T cell receptor beta chains from the same sample are listed, as sequenced in a study of T cell changes during pregnancy in multiple sclerosis. Repertoires were generated with immunoSEQ multiplex PCR, while TCRdb's copy carries only in-frame clones and drops some. Among about 40,000 clones listed, about 92% were seen once. Sequences were derived from CD4+ T cells from peripheral blood mononuclear cells, sampled in the third trimester of pregnancy. The receptors were gathered from a female donor with multiple sclerosis, enrolled in a pregnancy study.

The rearrangement links TRBV9 to TRBJ2-5; D ambiguous. Germline CDR1 and CDR2: SGDLS and YYNGEE. Trimming pared 3 bases from V and 5 bases from J, leaving 11 bases between. The CDR3 is 13 residues long. The DNA for the CDR3 is TGTGCCAGCAGCGGGTCGACTCAGGAGACCCAGTACTTC. Encoded protein: CASSGSTQETQYF.

The chain employs TRBV28 and TRBJ2-7, with 9 bases lining up with TRBD1. This CDR3 is 16 amino acids long. In germline, CDR1 is MDHEN, CDR2 SYDVKM. V gave up 6 bases and J gave up 1 base; unmatched junction bases: 10. The CDR3 region is CASSFGSGTGSYEQYF. CDR3 bases: TGTGCCAGCAGCTTTGGTTCCGGGACAGGGTCCTACGAGCAGTACTTC.

V gene TRBV7-2 combines with J gene TRBJ1-2, with 8 bases lining up with TRBD1. In germline, CDR1 is SGHTA, CDR2 FQGNSA. The V gene end was trimmed by 3 bases and the J gene end by 4 bases; junction bases not matched to a gene: 7. The CDR3 spans 15 residues. In DNA form, the CDR3 reads TGTGCCAGCAGCTTCGGATGGACAGGGACCTATGGCTACACCTTC. Protein sequence: CASSFGWTGTYGYTF.

The rearrangement uses TRBV12-5 and TRBJ2-2, with TRBD2 as a possible D gene (6 bases). CDR1 is LGHNT, CDR2 FRNRAP, per germline. The length of the CDR3 is 15 residues. Trimming shortened V by 1 base and J by 0 bases, and 6 bases separated the two germline ends. CDR3 coding DNA: TGTGCTAGTGGTTTGGGACTAGCGAACACCGGGGAGCTGTTTTTT. Translation: CASGLGLANTGELFF.

V is TRBV15 and J is TRBJ2-2; D is possibly TRBD1 (5 bases). Per the germline V gene, CDR1 is LNHNV and CDR2 is YYDKDF (reference sequence). The V end was cut by 4 bases, the J end by 6 bases, with 9 bases between. The length of the CDR3 is 13 residues. The CDR3 bases are TGTGCCACCAGCACTCAGGGTGCCGGGGAGCTGTTTTTT. It specifies CATSTQGAGELFF.

V and J are TRBV7-9 and TRBJ1-2; 8 bases are a match to TRBD1. V trimming: 0 bases; J trimming: 3 bases; junction bases outside the gene matches: 6. Per germline, CDR1 SEHNR and CDR2 FQNEAQ (reference sequence). The CDR3 has 16 amino acids. The CDR3 sequence: CASSLALTGGDYGYTF. The DNA for the CDR3 is TGTGCCAGCAGCTTAGCGCTTACAGGGGGAGACTATGGCTACACCTTC.

The rearrangement links TRBV30 to TRBJ2-1; a weak D match, TRBD2 (5 bases). The CDR3 contains 14 residues. Germline V gene data show CDR1 as GTSNPN and CDR2 as SVGIG (reference sequence). The ends were cut back, 4 bases at V and 3 bases at J, with 13 bases in the middle. CDR3 nucleotides: TGTGCCTGGAATCTGGGAGTCAGCTACAATGAGCAGTTCTTC. Amino acid sequence: CAWNLGVSYNEQFF. The complete variable domain, with remaining parts taken from reference TRBV30 and TRBJ2-1, reads SQTIHQWPATLVQPVGSPLSLECTVEGTSNPNLYWYRQAAGRGLQLLFYSVGIGQISSEVPQNLSASRPQDRQFILSSKKLLLSDSGFYLCAWNLGVSYNEQFFGPGTRLTVL.

The chain is built from TRBV19 and TRBJ2-2; 8 bases are shared with TRBD2. The CDR3 length is 15 residues. J gave up 6 bases and V 5 bases, and 8 bases lay outside the gene matches. Germline V gives CDR1 LNHDA, CDR2 SQIVND (reference sequence). The CDR3 bases are TGTGCCAGTAGTCTAGGGATAGCGGGACCCGGGGAGCTGTTTTTT. This sequence encodes CASSLGIAGPGELFF.

The rearrangement joins TRBV12-5 to TRBJ1-1; D perhaps matches TRBD1 (5 bases). Trimming took 3 bases from V and 1 from J, leaving 6 bases between them. The CDR3 sequence is 13 residues long. Germline CDR1 is LGHNT and CDR2 is FRNRAP. The CDR3 DNA reads TGTGCTAGTGGTTTACAGGAGAACACTGAAGCTTTCTTT. Protein: CASGLQENTEAFF.

The rearrangement joins TRBV19 to TRBJ1-1; no clear D. This CDR3 has 14 residues. Looked up from germline, CDR1 is LNHDA and CDR2 is SQIVND (reference sequence). Trimming cost V 1 base and J 5 bases, with 11 bases left between them. The CDR3 region is CASSIGVVRTEAFF. The CDR3, as DNA: TGTGCCAGTAGTATAGGAGTAGTCCGAACTGAAGCTTTCTTT.

The rearrangement joins TRBV7-8 to TRBJ2-7; possibly TRBD2 for D (5 bases). V gave up 4 bases and J gave up 3 bases, with 13 bases separating them. Germline CDR1 and CDR2: SGHVS and FQNEAQ. This CDR3 spans 14 amino acids. The CDR3 region has the DNA TGTGCCAGCAGCTCGGGGATAACCTTCTACGAGCAGTACTTC. Its protein is CASSSGITFYEQYF. Together with reference TRBV7-8 and TRBJ2-7, the CDR3 gives the full variable domain: GAGVSQSPRYKVAKRGQDVALRCDPISGHVSLFWYQQALGQGPEFLTYFQNEAQLDKSGLPSDRFFAERPEGSVSTLKIQRTQQEDSAVYLCASSSGITFYEQYFGPGTRLTVT.

The chain has TRBV28 and TRBJ1-1, with D tentatively TRBD1 (6 bases). V lost 5 bases and J lost 2, with 15 bases in between. The CDR3 has 15 residues. Germline V gives CDR1 MDHEN, CDR2 SYDVKM. The CDR3 DNA reads TGTGCCAGCAGTCTCTTCAGGGGCTCCAACACTGAAGCTTTCTTT. Encoded protein: CASSLFRGSNTEAFF.